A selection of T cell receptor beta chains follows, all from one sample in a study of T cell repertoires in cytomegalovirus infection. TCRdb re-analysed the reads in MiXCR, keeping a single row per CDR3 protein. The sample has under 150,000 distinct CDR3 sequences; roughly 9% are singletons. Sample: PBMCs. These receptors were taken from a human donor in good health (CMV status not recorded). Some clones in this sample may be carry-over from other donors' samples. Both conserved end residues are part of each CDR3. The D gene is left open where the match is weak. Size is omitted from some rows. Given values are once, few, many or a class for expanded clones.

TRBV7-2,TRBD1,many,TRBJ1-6,TGTGCCAGCAGCTGGGACAGCTATAATTCACCCCTCCACTTT,CASSWDSYNSPLHF
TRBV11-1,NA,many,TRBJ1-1,TGTGCCAGCAGCTTTTCAGGCACAAACACTGAAGCTTTCTTT,CASSFSGTNTEAFF
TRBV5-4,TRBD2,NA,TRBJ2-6,TGTGCCAGCAGCCCTTCGGGGGGGGGAGCTGGGGCCAACGTCCTGACTTTC,CASSPSGGGAGANVLTF
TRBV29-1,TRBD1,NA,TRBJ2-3,TGCAGCGTTGTGGGGACAGGGGGCGCAGATACGCAGTATTTT,CSVVGTGGADTQYF
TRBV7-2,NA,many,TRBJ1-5,TGTGCCAGCAGCAACGGGGGTTATATTCAGCCCCAGCATTTT,CASSNGGYIQPQHF
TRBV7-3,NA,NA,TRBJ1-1,TGTGCCAGCAGCCCACGGGACACCGCGAACACTGAAGCTTTCTTT,CASSPRDTANTEAFF
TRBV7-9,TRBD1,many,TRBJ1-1,TGTGCCAGCAGCTTACCTAAACAGGGGGAGAACACTGAAGCTTTCTTT,CASSLPKQGENTEAFF
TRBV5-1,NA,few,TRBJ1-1,TGCGCCAGCAGCTTGGCAGGGATGGGCACTGAAGCTTTCTTT,CASSLAGMGTEAFF
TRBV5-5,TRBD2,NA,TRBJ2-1,TGTGCCAGCAGCCCGGTAGCGGGGGTGGGGGGGAATGAGCAGTTCTTC,CASSPVAGVGGNEQFF
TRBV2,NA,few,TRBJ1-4,TGTGCCAGCAGGGGGACGGGGGAAAAACTGTTTTTT,CASRGTGEKLFF
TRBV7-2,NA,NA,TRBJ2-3,TGTGCCAGCAGCTTGAGGGGGGGGGCAGATACGCAGTATTTT,CASSLRGGADTQYF
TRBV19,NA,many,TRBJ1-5,TGTGCCAGTAGTCCCGATTATAGCAATCAGCCCCAGCATTTT,CASSPDYSNQPQHF
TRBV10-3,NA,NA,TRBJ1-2,TGTGCCATCAGGACAGAGATTTCCGGGGGCTACACCTTC,CAIRTEISGGYTF
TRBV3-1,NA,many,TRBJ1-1,TGTGCCAGCAGCCGGGGGATGTTAGTGAACACTGAAGCTTTCTTT,CASSRGMLVNTEAFF
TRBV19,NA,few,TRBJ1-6,TGTGCCAGTATTCCCAGGCACTCCTATAATTCACCCCTCCACTTT,CASIPRHSYNSPLHF
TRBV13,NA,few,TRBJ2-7,TGTGCCAGCAGCTTTTCGGAAAGCTCCTACGAGCAGTACTTC,CASSFSESSYEQYF